The 4 T cell receptor beta chains below all came from one sample that was sequenced in a study of cytomegalovirus exposure and HLA in healthy donors. Researchers ran the PCR with 60 Vbeta and 13 Jbeta primers. Clones were read by immunoSEQ multiplex PCR, and TCRdb kept only the in-frame ones, dropping some. The sample lists 150,000 to 200,000 clones, about three quarters seen once, with about 1.5% in the top ten. Specimen: PBMCs. These receptors all stem from a woman in her thirties in good health and CMV-seropositive.

This chain joins TRBV5-4 and TRBJ1-4; 8 bases match TRBD1. The CDR3 loop spans 15 amino acids. Germline V CDR1 and CDR2: SGHNT, YYREEE (reference sequence). Germline trimming cut 0 bases from V and 7 bases from J; bases unmatched to any gene: 5. The CDR3 sequence is CASSLGTGLSEKLFF. Written as DNA, the CDR3 is TGTGCCAGCAGCTTGGGGACAGGGTTGTCTGAAAAACTGTTTTTT.

This chain uses TRBV14 with TRBJ1-2; the D gene is possibly TRBD1 (6 bases). The CDR3 has 15 amino acids. The germline CDR1 and CDR2 sequences are SGHDN and FVKESK. V was shortened by 4 bases and J by 7 bases, with 19 bases between the two germline ends. The CDR3 region has the DNA TGTGCCAGCAGCCGGAATCAGGGGAATGTAGGTGGCTACACCTTC. It encodes CASSRNQGNVGGYTF.

The genes are TRBV11-2 and TRBJ2-7; 7 bases agree with TRBD2. Germline V gives CDR1 SGHAT, CDR2 FQNNGV. This CDR3 is built from 16 residues. The V gene end was trimmed by 2 bases and the J gene end by 0 bases; junction bases not matched to a gene: 7. This CDR3 reads CASSLSSGPPSYEQYF. Here the CDR3 DNA reads TGTGCCAGCAGCTTAAGTAGCGGGCCCCCCTCCTACGAGCAGTACTTC.

V usage is TRBV28 and J usage is TRBJ2-7, with a weak D call TRBD2 (6 bases). CDR1 MDHEN and CDR2 SYDVKM come from the germline V gene. This CDR3 is built from 16 residues. The ends were cut back, 4 bases at V and 4 bases at J, with 20 bases in the middle. This CDR3 reads CASSSFLRETPYEQYF. The CDR3, as DNA: TGTGCCAGCAGTTCGTTCCTCCGGGAGACACCTTACGAGCAGTACTTC.